This T cell receptor beta chain was recovered during a study of identical twins. TCRdb passed the 5' RACE reads through MiXCR, listing each CDR3 protein once. This table holds hundreds of thousands of distinct CDR3 sequences, around 6% found once. This clonotype was observed a few times. What it binds is unknown. Study-wide results and limits: The abundant beta clonotypes from cord blood had fewer insertions, and memory repertoires had none of this.

V shed 3 bases, J shed 8 bases, and the junction held 7 bases outside the gene matches. This CDR3 region has 13 residues. Germline assignment: CDR1 DFQATT and CDR2 SNEGSKA (reference sequence). The rearrangement joins TRBV20-1 to TRBJ2-1, with 7 bases fitting TRBD1. This clonotype was sampled from a man aged 18-30 years in good health. Sequenced: naive T cells sorted from blood. CDR3 region: CSARQEGAYEQFF. DNA of the CDR3: TGCAGTGCTAGGCAAGAGGGGGCGTATGAGCAGTTCTTC.